The clone carrying this T cell receptor beta chain was observed at least ten times. Antigen: not known. In germline, CDR1 is MDHEN, CDR2 SYDVKM. V lost 8 bases to trimming and J lost 5 bases, with 20 bases between them. The CDR3 is made up of 15 amino acids. The data derive from a study of T cells after yellow fever vaccination. Looking at the study overall: Fractions containing few cells were prepared with SMART-Seq v4 Ultra Low Input.

Whole-study results and caveats: Although the secondary response was weaker, it peaked faster, at day 5 versus 15.

For TCR, cDNA came from 5'RACE template switching, which added a universal primer site and UMIs. TCRdb re-called the 5' RACE reads with MiXCR, one entry per CDR3 protein. The sample has 250,000 or so distinct CDR3 sequences, roughly 3.7% seen once. This sequence joins TRBV28 and TRBJ2-3, with D perhaps given as TRBD1 or TRBD2 (7 bases each). The source material was PBMCs, sampled 15 days after the yellow fever booster vaccination. The sequence was obtained from a man aged 18 to 30 who received the YFV17D yellow fever vaccine. CDR3 in DNA: TGTGCCAGCCAGGGGGGGCCTGGGCCGAGAGATACGCAGTATTTT. As protein: CASQGGPGPRDTQYF.